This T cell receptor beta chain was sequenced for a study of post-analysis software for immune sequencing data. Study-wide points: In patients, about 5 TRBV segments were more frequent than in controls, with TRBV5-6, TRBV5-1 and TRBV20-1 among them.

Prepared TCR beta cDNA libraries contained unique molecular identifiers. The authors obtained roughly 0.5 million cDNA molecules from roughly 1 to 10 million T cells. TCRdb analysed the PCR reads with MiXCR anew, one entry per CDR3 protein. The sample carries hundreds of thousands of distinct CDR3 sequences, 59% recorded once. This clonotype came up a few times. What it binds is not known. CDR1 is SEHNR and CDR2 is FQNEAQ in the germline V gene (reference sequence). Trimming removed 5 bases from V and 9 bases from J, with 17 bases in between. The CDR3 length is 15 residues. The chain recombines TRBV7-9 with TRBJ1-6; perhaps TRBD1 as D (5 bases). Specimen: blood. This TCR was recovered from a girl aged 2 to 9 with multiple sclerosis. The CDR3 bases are TGTGCCAGCAGCCCGTCCGGGACCGCTAGTTCACCCCTCCACTTT. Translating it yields CASSPSGTASSPLHF.